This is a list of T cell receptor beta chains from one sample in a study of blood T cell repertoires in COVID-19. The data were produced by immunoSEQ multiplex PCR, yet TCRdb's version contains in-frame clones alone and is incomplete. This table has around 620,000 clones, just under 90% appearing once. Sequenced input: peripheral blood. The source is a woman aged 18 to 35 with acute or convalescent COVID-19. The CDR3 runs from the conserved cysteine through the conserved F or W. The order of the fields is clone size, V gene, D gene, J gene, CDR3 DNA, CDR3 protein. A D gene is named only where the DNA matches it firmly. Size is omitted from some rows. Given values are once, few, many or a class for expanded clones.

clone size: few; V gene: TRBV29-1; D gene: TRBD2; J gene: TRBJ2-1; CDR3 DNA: TGCAGCGTTGGGACTAGCGAATATGAGCAGTTCTTC; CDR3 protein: CSVGTSEYEQFF
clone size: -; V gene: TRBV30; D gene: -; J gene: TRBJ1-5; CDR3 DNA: TGTGCCTGGAGTGCGGTCGCGGGTCAGCCCCAGCATTTT; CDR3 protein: CAWSAVAGQPQHF
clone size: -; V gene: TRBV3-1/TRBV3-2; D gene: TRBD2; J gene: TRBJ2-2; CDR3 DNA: TGTGCCAGCAGCCAAGGGACTAGCGGGCGTACCGGGGAGCTGTTTTTT; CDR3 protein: CASSQGTSGRTGELFF
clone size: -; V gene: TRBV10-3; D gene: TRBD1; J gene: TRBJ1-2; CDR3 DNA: TGTGCCATCAGTGAGCTCCAATCTCCGGGACAGGGGATTTGGTATGGCTACACCTTC; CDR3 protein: CAISELQSPGQGIWYGYTF
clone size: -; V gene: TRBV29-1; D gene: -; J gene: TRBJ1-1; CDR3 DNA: TGCAGCTCCTCACTTGGTGAAGCTTTCTTT; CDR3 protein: CSSSLGEAFF
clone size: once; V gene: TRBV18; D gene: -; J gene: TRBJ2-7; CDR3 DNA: TGTGCCAGCTCTCTGGACAGAACCTACGAGCAGTACTTC; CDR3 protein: CASSLDRTYEQYF
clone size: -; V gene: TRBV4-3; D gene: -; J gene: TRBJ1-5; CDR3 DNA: TGCGCCAGCAGCCAAGTTATTGGCAGCAATCAGCCCCAGCATTTT; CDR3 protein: CASSQVIGSNQPQHF
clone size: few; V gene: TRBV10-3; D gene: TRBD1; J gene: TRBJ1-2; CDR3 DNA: TGTGCCATCAGTCTAGACAGGGACTATGGCTACACCTTC; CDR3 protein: CAISLDRDYGYTF
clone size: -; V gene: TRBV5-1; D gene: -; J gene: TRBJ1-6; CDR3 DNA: TGCGCCAGCAGCTCCTGGGTGCGGGTGGGGGACTTCCGTAATTCACCCCTCCACTTT; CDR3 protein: CASSSWVRVGDFRNSPLHF
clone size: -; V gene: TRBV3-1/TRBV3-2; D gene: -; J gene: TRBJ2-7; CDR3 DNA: TGTGCCAGCAGCCAGACCGGGGAGCAGTACTTC; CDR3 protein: CASSQTGEQYF
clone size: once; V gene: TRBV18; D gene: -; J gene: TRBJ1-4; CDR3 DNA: TGTGCCAGCTCACCTCTCCGGGCAACTAATGAAAAACTGTTTTTT; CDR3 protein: CASSPLRATNEKLFF
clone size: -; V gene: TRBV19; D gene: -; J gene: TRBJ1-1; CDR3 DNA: TGTGCCAGTAGCCTCTGGATTAATCAGGGCACTGAAGCTTTCTTT; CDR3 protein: CASSLWINQGTEAFF
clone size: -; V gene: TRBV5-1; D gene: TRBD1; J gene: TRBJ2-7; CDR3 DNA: TGCGCCAGCAGCTTTGCACCGACAGGGGACTCCTACGAGCAGTACTTC; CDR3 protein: CASSFAPTGDSYEQYF
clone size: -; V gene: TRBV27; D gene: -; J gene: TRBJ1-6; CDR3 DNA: TGTGCCAGCAGTTTGGGCGACGCCTATAATTCACCCCTCCACTTT; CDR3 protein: CASSLGDAYNSPLHF
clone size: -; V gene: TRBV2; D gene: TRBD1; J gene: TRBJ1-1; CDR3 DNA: TGTGCCAGCAGACGGGACAGGGGGGACACTGAAGCTTTCTTT; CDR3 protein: CASRRDRGDTEAFF
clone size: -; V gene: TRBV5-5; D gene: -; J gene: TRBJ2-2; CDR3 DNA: TGTGCCAGCAGACCCAATCATGGGGGCACTTCCTGGGAGCTGTTTTTT; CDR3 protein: CASRPNHGGTSWELFF
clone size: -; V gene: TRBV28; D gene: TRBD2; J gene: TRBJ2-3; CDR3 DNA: TGTGCCAGCAGTTTACGGAGCCTAGCGGGGGGGACCACAGATACGCAGTATTTT; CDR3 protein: CASSLRSLAGGTTDTQYF
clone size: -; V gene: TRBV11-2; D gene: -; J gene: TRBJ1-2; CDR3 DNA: TGTGCCAGCAGCTTAGAGACAGGTTACTATGGCTACACCTTC; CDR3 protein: CASSLETGYYGYTF
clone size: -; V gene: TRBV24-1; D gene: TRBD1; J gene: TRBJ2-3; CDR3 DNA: TGTGCCACCAGTGATTTGACAGGGGGCAAGGATACGCAGTATTTT; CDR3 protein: CATSDLTGGKDTQYF
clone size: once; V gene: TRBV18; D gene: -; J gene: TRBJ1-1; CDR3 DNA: TGTGCCAGCTCACCTCCCGCCATCTTTGGGACAGAAGCTTTCTTT; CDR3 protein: CASSPPAIFGTEAFF
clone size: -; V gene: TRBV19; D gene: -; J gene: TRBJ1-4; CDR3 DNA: TGTGCCAGTAGTATAGTGCCGTTTTCAGGGGCCGGAGTTGAAAAACTGTTTTTT; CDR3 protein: CASSIVPFSGAGVEKLFF
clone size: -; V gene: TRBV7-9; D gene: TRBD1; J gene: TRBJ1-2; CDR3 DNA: TGTGCCAGCAGCATTTCCGGGACAGGGAAGAATCAGGCTAACTATGGCTACACCTTC; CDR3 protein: CASSISGTGKNQANYGYTF
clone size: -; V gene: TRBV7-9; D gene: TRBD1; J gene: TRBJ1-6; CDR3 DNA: TGTGCCAGCAGCGGGGGACAGGGGGCAAAGAATTCACCCCTCCACTTT; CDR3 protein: CASSGGQGAKNSPLHF
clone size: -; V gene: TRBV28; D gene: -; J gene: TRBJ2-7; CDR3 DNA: TGTGCCAGCAGTGACACGCCAGTCTACGAGCAGTACTTC; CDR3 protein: CASSDTPVYEQYF
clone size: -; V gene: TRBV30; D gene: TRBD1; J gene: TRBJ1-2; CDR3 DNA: TGTGCCTGGAGACAGGGGGTCTATGGCTACACCTTC; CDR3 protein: CAWRQGVYGYTF
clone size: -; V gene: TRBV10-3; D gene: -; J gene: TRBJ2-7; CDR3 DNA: TGTGCCATCAGTCTACAGGGCTCCTACGAGCAGTACTTC; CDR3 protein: CAISLQGSYEQYF
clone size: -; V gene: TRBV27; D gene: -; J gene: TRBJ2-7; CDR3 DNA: TGTGCCAGCAGTTTACTCTCATCTACGCCCTACGAGCAGTACTTC; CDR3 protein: CASSLLSSTPYEQYF
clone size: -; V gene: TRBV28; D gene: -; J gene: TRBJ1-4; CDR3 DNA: TGTGCCAGCAGCCGCCTCGGGGAAAAACTGTTTTTT; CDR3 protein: CASSRLGEKLFF
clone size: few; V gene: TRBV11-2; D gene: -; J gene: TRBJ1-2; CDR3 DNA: TGTGCCAGCAGCCGGATAGGGGCAGGGATAAACTATGGCTACACCTTC; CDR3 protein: CASSRIGAGINYGYTF
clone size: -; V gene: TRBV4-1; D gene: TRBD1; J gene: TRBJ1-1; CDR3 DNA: TGCGCCAGCAGCCCCATGGGAAGGACAGGGTCCACTGAAGCTTTCTTT; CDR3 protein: CASSPMGRTGSTEAFF
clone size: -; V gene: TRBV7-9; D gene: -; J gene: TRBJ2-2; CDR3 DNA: TGTGCCAGCACCGACGGACAGTATGCGAACACCGGGGAGCTGTTTTTT; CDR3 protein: CASTDGQYANTGELFF
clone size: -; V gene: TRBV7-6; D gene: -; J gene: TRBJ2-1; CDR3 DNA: TGTGCCAGCAGCGCCCCGGGTCGGGAGCAGTTCTTC; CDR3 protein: CASSAPGREQFF
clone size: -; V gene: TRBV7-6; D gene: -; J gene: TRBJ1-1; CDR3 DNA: TGTGCCAGCAGCCCCCTCAGGGGTACGAACACTGAAGCTTTCTTT; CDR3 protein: CASSPLRGTNTEAFF
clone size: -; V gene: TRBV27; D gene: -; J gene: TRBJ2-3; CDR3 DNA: TGTGCCAGCAGTTTGAGGACAGCGTCGTATACGCAGTATTTT; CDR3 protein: CASSLRTASYTQYF
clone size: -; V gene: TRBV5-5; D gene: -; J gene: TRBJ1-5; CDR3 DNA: TGTGCCAGCAGCTTGGGGGCAGGTATCAATCAGCCCCAGCATTTT; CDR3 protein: CASSLGAGINQPQHF
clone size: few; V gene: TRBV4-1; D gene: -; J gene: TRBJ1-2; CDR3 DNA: TGCGCCAGCAGCCAAGTCTTCGGGAGTGGCTACACCTTC; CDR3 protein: CASSQVFGSGYTF
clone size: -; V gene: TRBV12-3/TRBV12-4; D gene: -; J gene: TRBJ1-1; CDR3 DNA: TGTGCCAGCAGTTTCGGGGGGTTCACTGAAGCTTTCTTT; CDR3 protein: CASSFGGFTEAFF
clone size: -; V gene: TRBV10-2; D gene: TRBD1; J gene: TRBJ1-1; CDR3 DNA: TGCGCCAGCAGGAGGGACAGGGTGTTATACACTGAAGCTTTCTTT; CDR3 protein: CASRRDRVLYTEAFF
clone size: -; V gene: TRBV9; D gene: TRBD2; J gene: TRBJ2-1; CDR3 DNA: TGTGCCAGCAGCGGTACTAGCGGGGGCTCCCGCTCCTACAATGAGCAGTTCTTC; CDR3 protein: CASSGTSGGSRSYNEQFF
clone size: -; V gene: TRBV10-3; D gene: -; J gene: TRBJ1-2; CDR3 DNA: TGTGCCATCAGTGAGGTGGGGCAGGCCGGTGGCTACACCTTC; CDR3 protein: CAISEVGQAGGYTF
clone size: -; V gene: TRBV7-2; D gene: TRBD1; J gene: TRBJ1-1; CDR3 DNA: TGTGCCAGCAGCTTCCGACTCAGGGGGGTGCCGAACACTGAAGCTTTCTTT; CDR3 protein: CASSFRLRGVPNTEAFF
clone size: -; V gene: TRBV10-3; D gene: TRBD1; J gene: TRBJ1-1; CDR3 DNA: TGTGCCATCCAGGGACAGCAAACCACTGAAGCTTTCTTT; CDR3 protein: CAIQGQQTTEAFF
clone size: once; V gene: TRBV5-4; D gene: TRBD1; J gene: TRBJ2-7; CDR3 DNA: TGTGCCAGCAGCCTCCAACAGGGGATCGACGAGCAGTACTTC; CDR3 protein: CASSLQQGIDEQYF
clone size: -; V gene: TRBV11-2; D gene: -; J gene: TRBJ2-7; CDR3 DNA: TGTGCCAGCAGCCCCCAGGGCCTGTTCTCCTACGAGCAGTACTTC; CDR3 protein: CASSPQGLFSYEQYF
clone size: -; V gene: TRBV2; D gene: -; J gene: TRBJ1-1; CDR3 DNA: TGTGCCAGCATGGACAGCTTGAACACTGAAGCTTTCTTT; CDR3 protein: CASMDSLNTEAFF
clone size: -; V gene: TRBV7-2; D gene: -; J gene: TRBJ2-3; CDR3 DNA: TGTGCCAGCCCAATTGGTCCCGGGACTCTGGCCTCTAGCACAGATACGCAGTATTTT; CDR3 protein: CASPIGPGTLASSTDTQYF
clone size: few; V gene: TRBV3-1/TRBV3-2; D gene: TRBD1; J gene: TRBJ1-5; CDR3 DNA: TGTGCCAGCAGCCAACGGACAGGGGCTCAGCCCCAGCATTTT; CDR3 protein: CASSQRTGAQPQHF
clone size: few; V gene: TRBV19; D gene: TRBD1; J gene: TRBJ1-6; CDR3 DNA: TGTGCCAGTAGACAGGGGGCACGGAATTCACCCCTCCACTTT; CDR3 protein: CASRQGARNSPLHF
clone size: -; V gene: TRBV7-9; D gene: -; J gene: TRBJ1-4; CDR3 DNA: TGTGCCAGCAGCTATTCGTCTGAAAAACTGTTTTTT; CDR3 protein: CASSYSSEKLFF
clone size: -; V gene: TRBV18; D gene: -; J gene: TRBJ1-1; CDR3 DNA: TGTGCCAGCTCACCAAATCCTGCGGGGAACACTGAAGCTTTCTTT; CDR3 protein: CASSPNPAGNTEAFF